This T cell receptor beta chain was recorded in a study of regulatory T cells in long-lasting Graves disease. Time point noted: newly diagnosed GD, antithyroid drugs for less than 3 months. The TCR library was made from RNA that had been extracted from PBMCs in TRIzol. Arm-PCR of CDR3 regions with iRepertoire HTBI primers generated TCR beta libraries. TCRdb analysed the multiplex PCR reads with MiXCR anew, one entry per CDR3 protein. The table lists roughly 420,000 distinct CDR3 sequences, roughly 16% of them singletons. This clonotype was counted at least ten times. Source: peripheral blood mononuclear cells (PBMCs), taken at new diagnosis, from a patient treated with antithyroid drugs. The sequence was obtained from a female donor with Graves disease.

CDR3 DNA: TGTGCCAGCAGAAGACCGGGACAGGGGGATGAGACCCAGTACTTC. It specifies CASRRPGQGDETQYF. The genes are TRBV27 and TRBJ2-5; 11 bases line up with TRBD1. CDR3 length: 15 residues. The germline CDR1 and CDR2 sequences are MNHEY and SMNVEV (reference sequence). The V segment lost 6 bases and the J segment 5 bases; nucleotides outside the gene matches: 8.